A selection of T cell receptor beta chains follows, all from one sample in a study of blood T cell repertoires in COVID-19. Produced via immunoSEQ multiplex PCR; TCRdb's table is partial and in-frame only. This sample has fewer than 350,000 clones; 75% to 90% occur once, and the top ten carry approximately 1.9%. The source material was PBMCs or T cells enriched from blood (not recorded which). Every receptor here comes from a woman in her thirties who had been exposed to COVID-19. Both conserved end residues are part of each CDR3. A D gene is named only where the DNA matches it firmly. Rows may omit the clone size; those that give it use once, few, many or a size class.

clone size	D gene	J gene	V gene	CDR3 DNA	CDR3 protein
once	NA	TRBJ2-2	TRBV10-1	TGCGCCAGCAGTTCGAGGAACACCGGGGAGCTGTTTTTT	CASSSRNTGELFF
NA	TRBD2	TRBJ2-1	TRBV6-2/TRBV6-3	TGTGCCAGCAGTTACCCCCTTGACGGTAGCGGGAGAAAGGGTAATTATGAGCAGTTCTTC	CASSYPLDGSGRKGNYEQFF
NA	NA	TRBJ1-1	TRBV7-9	TGTGCCAGCAGCCAACGGGACACTGAAGCTTTCTTT	CASSQRDTEAFF
NA	NA	TRBJ1-1	TRBV30	TGTGCCTGGACCAGGGGCGCGAACACTGAAGCTTTCTTT	CAWTRGANTEAFF
few	NA	TRBJ2-1	TRBV11-2	TGTGCCAGCAGCTTATATCAGGGATTGAATGAGCAGTTCTTC	CASSLYQGLNEQFF
few	NA	TRBJ2-1	TRBV27	TGTGCCAGCAGAATCAATTACAATGAGCAGTTCTTC	CASRINYNEQFF
NA	NA	TRBJ1-3	TRBV9	TGTGCCAGCAGCCCACTCATGTCGGGAAACACCATATATTTT	CASSPLMSGNTIYF
NA	TRBD2	TRBJ2-1	TRBV6-5	TGTGCCAGCAGTTATGGGGTAACTGGGGGGGGTGAGCAGTTCTTC	CASSYGVTGGGEQFF
NA	TRBD2	TRBJ2-5	TRBV5-1	TGCGCCAGCAGCGGTGGCCTAGCGGGTCAAGAGACCCAGTACTTC	CASSGGLAGQETQYF
NA	NA	TRBJ2-3	TRBV7-2	TGTGCCAGCAGCCCCCCTCGACAGACAGATACGCAGTATTTT	CASSPPRQTDTQYF
once	NA	TRBJ2-5	TRBV5-6	TGTGCCAGCAGACGAAATCACCAGGGTTGGGAGACCCAGTACTTC	CASRRNHQGWETQYF
few	NA	TRBJ2-7	TRBV29-1	TGCAGCGTGAGGGTATACGAGCAGTACTTC	CSVRVYEQYF
NA	NA	TRBJ2-2	TRBV19	TGTGCCAGTAGTATAGATACCGGAGCCGGGGAGCTGTTTTTT	CASSIDTGAGELFF
NA	NA	TRBJ2-6	TRBV7-3	TGTGCCAGCAGCTCGACCAACAGGGAGACCAACGTCCTGACTTTC	CASSSTNRETNVLTF
NA	NA	TRBJ1-1	TRBV28	TGTGCCAGCACCAGACAGGCCCGTCCCACTGAAGCTTTCTTT	CASTRQARPTEAFF
NA	NA	TRBJ1-3	TRBV18	TGTGCCAGCTCACCAGCAGGTCGTTCTTCTGGAAACACCATATATTTT	CASSPAGRSSGNTIYF
NA	NA	TRBJ1-4	TRBV28	TGTGCCAGCAGTTTTCAAGGGAGTAGGGAAAAACTGTTTTTT	CASSFQGSREKLFF
NA	NA	TRBJ1-4	TRBV30	TGTGCCTGGAGTGTAGGCAGCGTCTATGAAAAACTGTTTTTT	CAWSVGSVYEKLFF
NA	NA	TRBJ1-6	TRBV9	TGTGCCAGCAGCCCTGGCGGCAGGGAAAATTCACCCCTCCACTTT	CASSPGGRENSPLHF
NA	NA	TRBJ2-3	TRBV7-3	TGTGCCAGCAGCTTAAACAGCATAGATACGCAGTATTTT	CASSLNSIDTQYF
NA	NA	TRBJ1-3	TRBV30	TGTGCCTGGAGACCAAGGACATCTGGAAACACCATATATTTT	CAWRPRTSGNTIYF
NA	NA	TRBJ2-1	TRBV4-1	TGCGCCAGCAGCCAGGGCCCTTTGGATGAGCAGTTCTTC	CASSQGPLDEQFF
NA	TRBD1	TRBJ1-4	TRBV5-1	TGCGCCAGCAAAAGGGGACAGGGGGACGAAAAACTGTTTTTT	CASKRGQGDEKLFF
once	NA	TRBJ2-1	TRBV2	TGTGCCAGCAGGGGAGATAGCTCCTACAATGAGCAGTTCTTC	CASRGDSSYNEQFF
NA	NA	TRBJ1-2	TRBV7-9	TGTGCCAGCAGCTTAGCTGGGATGAGGGAGCTGGGCTACACCTTC	CASSLAGMRELGYTF
NA	TRBD1	TRBJ1-1	TRBV5-1	TGCGCCAGCAGCCCGGACAGGCGAGGGAACACTGAAGCTTTCTTT	CASSPDRRGNTEAFF
NA	NA	TRBJ1-3	TRBV30	TGTGCCTGGAGTGTCTCCGTAATCTCTGGAAACACCATATATTTT	CAWSVSVISGNTIYF
NA	NA	TRBJ1-4	TRBV3-1/TRBV3-2	TGTGCCAGCAGCCAAGTTGAGTCTCTGACTAATGAAAAACTGTTTTTT	CASSQVESLTNEKLFF
NA	TRBD1	TRBJ2-7	TRBV6-5	TGTGCCAGCATCCTAGGACAGGGGGTGAAGGAGCAGTACTTC	CASILGQGVKEQYF
once	NA	TRBJ1-2	TRBV12-3/TRBV12-4	TGTGCCAGCAGTTTAACCGGGGAAGGCTACACCTTC	CASSLTGEGYTF
NA	NA	TRBJ1-1	TRBV9	TGTGCCAGCAGCGTAGGGCGGCCGAACACTGAAGCTTTCTTT	CASSVGRPNTEAFF
NA	TRBD1	TRBJ2-7	TRBV29-1	TGCAGCGTTGAGTGGCAGGGACAGGGATATTCCTACGAGCAGTACTTC	CSVEWQGQGYSYEQYF
NA	TRBD1	TRBJ2-7	TRBV7-6	TGTGCCAGCAGCTTCACCCCTCGGACAGGGATATACGAGCAGTACTTC	CASSFTPRTGIYEQYF
NA	NA	TRBJ1-1	TRBV7-9	TGTGCCAGCAGCTCCCCGCTCGGAGGCACTGAAGCTTTCTTT	CASSSPLGGTEAFF
NA	TRBD1	TRBJ1-6	TRBV6-5	TGTGCCAGCAGCGACAGGGGAGGAAATTCACCCCTCCACTTT	CASSDRGGNSPLHF
NA	NA	TRBJ2-3	TRBV28	TGTGCCAGCAGTCCCTCAGATACGCAGTATTTT	CASSPSDTQYF
NA	NA	TRBJ2-7	TRBV27	TGTACCAGCAGTCCGGGACTCCTTTACGAGCAGTACTTC	CTSSPGLLYEQYF
few	TRBD1	TRBJ1-4	TRBV7-9	TGTGCCAGCAGCACGGACAGGGCGTGGGAAAAACTGTTTTTT	CASSTDRAWEKLFF
NA	NA	TRBJ1-3	TRBV9	TGTGCCAGCAGCGTAGCCAGCGGCCTTAACTCTGGAAACACCATATATTTT	CASSVASGLNSGNTIYF
once	NA	TRBJ1-2	TRBV4-3	TGCGCCAGCAGCCCCGTTTGGATGGAATCGGGCTATGGCTACACCTTC	CASSPVWMESGYGYTF
once	TRBD2	TRBJ2-3	TRBV7-9	TGTGCCAGCAGCCCAGCGGGGGCCACTTACGACACAGATACGCAGTATTTT	CASSPAGATYDTDTQYF
NA	TRBD1	TRBJ2-2	TRBV27	TGTGCCAGCAGTGCCCCCGGGACAGGGCGGGCCGGGGAGCTGTTTTTT	CASSAPGTGRAGELFF
NA	TRBD2	TRBJ2-2	TRBV6-1	TGTGCCAGCAGTGAATTAATGCTAGCGGGAGTGGCCGGGGAGCTGTTTTTT	CASSELMLAGVAGELFF
NA	NA	TRBJ1-2	TRBV3-1/TRBV3-2	TGTGCCAGCAGCCAAGAGGGTGGACAGCGTGGCTACACCTTC	CASSQEGGQRGYTF
NA	TRBD1	TRBJ2-7	TRBV6-2/TRBV6-3	TGTGCCAGCAGTTCAGGGGGAGTGGGATCCTACGAGCAGTACTTC	CASSSGGVGSYEQYF